A selection of T cell receptor beta chains follows, all from one sample in a study of PD-L1 blockade in urothelial cancer. Method: immunoSEQ multiplex PCR; TCRdb's copy keeps in-frame clones and lacks some. The top ten hold roughly 2.9% of the sample, which has about 57,000 clones, 70% to 90% seen once. The input for sequencing was PBMCs, taken around atezolizumab (anti-PD-L1) treatment. The receptors here all came from a man in his fifties with urothelial cancer. CDR3s include the opening cysteine and the closing phenylalanine or tryptophan. D genes are given only for firm matches. A clone size is listed for some rows: how often the clone was seen (once, few, many), or a class if it is expanded.

clone size: NA
J gene: TRBJ2-7
D gene: NA
CDR3 length: 12
V gene: TRBV7-9
CDR3 protein: CASSPIGFQQYF
CDR3 DNA: TGTGCCAGCAGCCCCATCGGGTTTCAGCAGTACTTC

clone size: NA
J gene: TRBJ1-1
D gene: TRBD1
CDR3 length: 13
V gene: TRBV7-2
CDR3 protein: CASSQRTDREIFF
CDR3 DNA: TGTGCCAGCAGCCAACGGACAGACAGGGAAATTTTCTTT

clone size: few
J gene: TRBJ2-7
D gene: NA
CDR3 length: 12
V gene: TRBV14
CDR3 protein: CASSLYTGEQYF
CDR3 DNA: TGTGCCAGCAGCCTCTATACGGGCGAGCAGTACTTC

clone size: NA
J gene: TRBJ2-7
D gene: TRBD1
CDR3 length: 14
V gene: TRBV18
CDR3 protein: CASSQRTGTYEQYF
CDR3 DNA: TGTGCCAGCTCACAAAGGACAGGGACCTACGAGCAGTACTTC

clone size: once
J gene: TRBJ2-3
D gene: NA
CDR3 length: 18
V gene: TRBV7-3
CDR3 protein: CASSLQAPSSYSTDTQYF
CDR3 DNA: TGTGCCAGCAGCTTACAAGCGCCGAGCTCTTATAGCACAGATACGCAGTATTTT

clone size: few
J gene: TRBJ2-1
D gene: TRBD2
CDR3 length: 16
V gene: TRBV7-3
CDR3 protein: CASSSRGLAASGEQFF
CDR3 DNA: TGTGCCAGCAGCTCACGCGGACTAGCGGCCTCGGGTGAGCAGTTCTTC

clone size: NA
J gene: TRBJ2-2
D gene: TRBD2
CDR3 length: 15
V gene: TRBV5-4
CDR3 protein: CASSFTSGTPGELFF
CDR3 DNA: TGTGCCAGCAGCTTCACTAGCGGGACCCCCGGGGAGCTGTTTTTT

clone size: NA
J gene: TRBJ2-1
D gene: NA
CDR3 length: 13
V gene: TRBV29-1
CDR3 protein: CSVPSLGNNEQFF
CDR3 DNA: TGCAGCGTGCCCTCCCTAGGTAACAATGAGCAGTTCTTC

clone size: NA
J gene: TRBJ1-4
D gene: TRBD1
CDR3 length: 15
V gene: TRBV4-1
CDR3 protein: CASSQPGQGREKLFF
CDR3 DNA: TGCGCCAGCAGCCAACCGGGACAGGGGAGGGAAAAACTGTTTTTT

clone size: NA
J gene: TRBJ2-3
D gene: TRBD2
CDR3 length: 17
V gene: TRBV7-9
CDR3 protein: CASSLDVTSGSTDTQYF
CDR3 DNA: TGTGCCAGCAGCTTAGATGTGACTAGCGGGAGCACAGATACGCAGTATTTT

clone size: NA
J gene: TRBJ2-1
D gene: TRBD2
CDR3 length: 13
V gene: TRBV28
CDR3 protein: CATLAGWGGEQFF
CDR3 DNA: TGTGCCACCCTTGCGGGATGGGGGGGTGAGCAGTTCTTC

clone size: NA
J gene: TRBJ1-1
D gene: NA
CDR3 length: 12
V gene: TRBV5-4
CDR3 protein: CASSSDRAEAFF
CDR3 DNA: TGTGCCAGCAGCTCGGACAGAGCTGAAGCTTTCTTT

clone size: NA
J gene: TRBJ2-3
D gene: NA
CDR3 length: 13
V gene: TRBV10-2
CDR3 protein: CASALQFTDTQYF
CDR3 DNA: TGCGCCAGTGCATTACAGTTCACAGATACGCAGTATTTT

clone size: few
J gene: TRBJ2-7
D gene: TRBD1
CDR3 length: 14
V gene: TRBV28
CDR3 protein: CASSTYRGTYEQYF
CDR3 DNA: TGTGCCAGCAGTACCTACAGGGGCACGTACGAGCAGTACTTC

clone size: NA
J gene: TRBJ1-2
D gene: TRBD1
CDR3 length: 16
V gene: TRBV6-1
CDR3 protein: CASSEIGSRTGFGYTF
CDR3 DNA: TGTGCCAGCAGTGAAATCGGGAGCAGGACAGGGTTTGGCTACACCTTC

clone size: once
J gene: TRBJ2-3
D gene: TRBD2
CDR3 length: 16
V gene: TRBV2
CDR3 protein: CASSLKAGVRTDTQYF
CDR3 DNA: TGTGCCAGCAGTCTCAAAGCGGGAGTAAGAACAGATACGCAGTATTTT

clone size: NA
J gene: TRBJ1-4
D gene: NA
CDR3 length: 14
V gene: TRBV18
CDR3 protein: CASSPAGLRGKLFF
CDR3 DNA: TGTGCCAGCTCACCAGCAGGGCTGCGAGGAAAACTGTTTTTT

clone size: NA
J gene: TRBJ2-7
D gene: TRBD1
CDR3 length: 16
V gene: TRBV9
CDR3 protein: CASSPRGDRVNYEQYF
CDR3 DNA: TGTGCCAGCAGCCCGCGCGGTGACAGGGTAAACTACGAGCAGTACTTC

clone size: few
J gene: TRBJ1-2
D gene: NA
CDR3 length: 13
V gene: TRBV27
CDR3 protein: CASSLSGGYGYTF
CDR3 DNA: TGTGCCAGCAGTTTATCAGGGGGATATGGCTACACCTTC

clone size: NA
J gene: TRBJ2-1
D gene: NA
CDR3 length: 17
V gene: TRBV4-1
CDR3 protein: CASSLRGTSSSYNEQFF
CDR3 DNA: TGCGCCAGCAGTCTCCGAGGTACGTCGAGCTCCTACAATGAGCAGTTCTTC

clone size: few
J gene: TRBJ1-2
D gene: NA
CDR3 length: 16
V gene: TRBV4-1
CDR3 protein: CASSQLGLSVDYGYTF
CDR3 DNA: TGCGCCAGCAGTCAACTAGGTCTATCGGTGGACTATGGCTACACCTTC

clone size: NA
J gene: TRBJ1-3
D gene: NA
CDR3 length: 12
V gene: TRBV11-2
CDR3 protein: CASSPSGNTIYF
CDR3 DNA: TGTGCCAGCAGCCCATCTGGAAACACCATATATTTT

clone size: NA
J gene: TRBJ2-7
D gene: TRBD1
CDR3 length: 15
V gene: TRBV6-5
CDR3 protein: CASRGDRAGIYEQYF
CDR3 DNA: TGTGCCAGCAGGGGGGACAGGGCCGGGATTTACGAGCAGTACTTC

clone size: NA
J gene: TRBJ1-2
D gene: TRBD1
CDR3 length: 16
V gene: TRBV18
CDR3 protein: CASSKNTGQGAYGYTF
CDR3 DNA: TGTGCCAGCTCAAAGAACACCGGACAGGGTGCTTATGGCTACACCTTC

clone size: NA
J gene: TRBJ1-2
D gene: TRBD1
CDR3 length: 16
V gene: TRBV19
CDR3 protein: CASSPPGQKAGYGYTF
CDR3 DNA: TGTGCCAGTAGCCCACCGGGACAGAAGGCGGGGTATGGCTACACCTTC

clone size: NA
J gene: TRBJ2-3
D gene: TRBD2
CDR3 length: 17
V gene: TRBV7-2
CDR3 protein: CASSLGGTSGRVDTQYF
CDR3 DNA: TGTGCCAGCAGCTTAGGGGGGACTAGCGGGAGGGTAGATACGCAGTATTTT

clone size: NA
J gene: TRBJ1-1
D gene: TRBD1
CDR3 length: 14
V gene: TRBV15
CDR3 protein: CATSSDRVGTEAFF
CDR3 DNA: TGTGCCACCAGCAGTGACAGGGTAGGTACTGAAGCTTTCTTT

clone size: NA
J gene: TRBJ1-1
D gene: TRBD1
CDR3 length: 14
V gene: TRBV29-1
CDR3 protein: CSPVLYRGSPEAFF
CDR3 DNA: TGCAGCCCTGTTCTATACAGGGGTTCTCCTGAAGCTTTCTTT

clone size: NA
J gene: TRBJ2-7
D gene: NA
CDR3 length: 15
V gene: TRBV7-9
CDR3 protein: CASSLEGGALAEQYF
CDR3 DNA: TGTGCCAGCAGCTTAGAAGGGGGGGCTCTTGCCGAGCAGTACTTC

clone size: once
J gene: TRBJ1-1
D gene: NA
CDR3 length: 16
V gene: TRBV5-6
CDR3 protein: CASSWGVRMSNTEAFF
CDR3 DNA: TGTGCCAGCAGCTGGGGGGTGCGCATGTCGAACACTGAAGCTTTCTTT

clone size: NA
J gene: TRBJ2-2
D gene: TRBD2
CDR3 length: 16
V gene: TRBV5-4
CDR3 protein: CASSLGASGRDGELFF
CDR3 DNA: TGTGCCAGCAGCTTGGGCGCTAGCGGGAGGGACGGGGAGCTGTTTTTT

clone size: NA
J gene: TRBJ2-7
D gene: NA
CDR3 length: 16
V gene: TRBV28
CDR3 protein: CASSLTGGTISYEQYF
CDR3 DNA: TGTGCCAGCAGTTTAACGGGTGGCACAATCTCCTACGAGCAGTACTTC

clone size: many
J gene: TRBJ2-7
D gene: NA
CDR3 length: 14
V gene: TRBV7-3
CDR3 protein: CASSLTASSYEQYF
CDR3 DNA: TGTGCCAGCAGCTTAACGGCCAGCTCCTACGAGCAGTACTTC

clone size: NA
J gene: TRBJ1-6
D gene: TRBD1
CDR3 length: 15
V gene: TRBV7-8
CDR3 protein: CASSFLGGANSPLHF
CDR3 DNA: TGTGCCAGCAGCTTCTTAGGGGGCGCGAATTCACCCCTCCACTTT

clone size: NA
J gene: TRBJ1-5
D gene: NA
CDR3 length: 14
V gene: TRBV18
CDR3 protein: CASSPDGGNQPQHF
CDR3 DNA: TGTGCCAGCTCCCCGGACGGGGGAAATCAGCCCCAGCATTTT

clone size: NA
J gene: TRBJ2-3
D gene: TRBD1
CDR3 length: 16
V gene: TRBV19
CDR3 protein: CASIPSGTGNLATQYF
CDR3 DNA: TGTGCCAGTATCCCGTCTGGGACAGGGAATTTGGCTACGCAGTATTTT

clone size: NA
J gene: TRBJ1-6
D gene: NA
CDR3 length: 18
V gene: TRBV27
CDR3 protein: CASTSGLLGSSYNSPLHF
CDR3 DNA: TGTGCCAGCACGTCGGGACTTCTCGGGAGCTCCTATAATTCACCCCTCCACTTT

clone size: NA
J gene: TRBJ2-1
D gene: TRBD2
CDR3 length: 15
V gene: TRBV6-5
CDR3 protein: CASSYVVAGAYEQFF
CDR3 DNA: TGTGCCAGCAGTTACGTAGTAGCGGGAGCTTATGAGCAGTTCTTC

clone size: NA
J gene: TRBJ1-4
D gene: NA
CDR3 length: 14
V gene: TRBV30
CDR3 protein: CAWSVRGRNEKLFF
CDR3 DNA: TGTGCCTGGAGTGTACGGGGGAGAAATGAAAAACTGTTTTTT

clone size: NA
J gene: TRBJ1-2
D gene: TRBD1
CDR3 length: 15
V gene: TRBV13
CDR3 protein: CASSSTGFGNYGYTF
CDR3 DNA: TGTGCCAGCAGCTCGACAGGGTTCGGGAACTATGGCTACACCTTC

clone size: NA
J gene: TRBJ2-1
D gene: TRBD2
CDR3 length: 14
V gene: TRBV19
CDR3 protein: CASTLAGGWSEQFF
CDR3 DNA: TGTGCCAGTACTCTAGCGGGAGGGTGGAGTGAGCAGTTCTTC

clone size: few
J gene: TRBJ2-3
D gene: TRBD1
CDR3 length: 15
V gene: TRBV5-1
CDR3 protein: CASSLWDRSTDTQYF
CDR3 DNA: TGCGCCAGCAGCTTGTGGGACAGGTCCACAGATACGCAGTATTTT